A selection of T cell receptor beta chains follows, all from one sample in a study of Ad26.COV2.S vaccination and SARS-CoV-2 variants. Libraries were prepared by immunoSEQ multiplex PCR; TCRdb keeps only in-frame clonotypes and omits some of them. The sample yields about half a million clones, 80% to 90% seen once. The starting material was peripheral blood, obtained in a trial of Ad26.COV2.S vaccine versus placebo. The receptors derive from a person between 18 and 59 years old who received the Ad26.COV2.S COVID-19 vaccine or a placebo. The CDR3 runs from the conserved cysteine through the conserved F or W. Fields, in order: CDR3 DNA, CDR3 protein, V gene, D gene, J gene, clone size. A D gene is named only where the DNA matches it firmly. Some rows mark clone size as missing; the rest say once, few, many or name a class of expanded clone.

DNA: TGTGCCAGTAGTATTGGAGACAGGGTCGGTGGCTACACCTTC; CDR3: CASSIGDRVGGYTF; V: TRBV19; D: TRBD1; J: TRBJ1-2; size: -
DNA: TGTGCCAGTCTCAAAATTAACCAGGGGATCACCGGGGAGCTGTTTTTT; CDR3: CASLKINQGITGELFF; V: TRBV7-9; D: -; J: TRBJ2-2; size: -
DNA: TGTGCCAGCAGTTTCACCAACTTAGGACTTAACAATGAGCAGTTCTTC; CDR3: CASSFTNLGLNNEQFF; V: TRBV28; D: -; J: TRBJ2-1; size: -
DNA: TGTGCCAGCAGACGGCCAGGGGGAGGTTACGAGCAGTACTTC; CDR3: CASRRPGGGYEQYF; V: TRBV6-5; D: -; J: TRBJ2-7; size: -
DNA: TGTGCCAGCAGTTACGGGGGTGCTGGAAACACCATATATTTT; CDR3: CASSYGGAGNTIYF; V: TRBV6-5; D: -; J: TRBJ1-3; size: -
DNA: TGCGCCAGCAGCCCCGTCCTAGCGGGCAATGAGCAGTTCTTC; CDR3: CASSPVLAGNEQFF; V: TRBV5-1; D: TRBD2; J: TRBJ2-1; size: -
DNA: TGTGCCAGCAGCGTGGACAGGCTGAACACTGAAGCTTTCTTT; CDR3: CASSVDRLNTEAFF; V: TRBV9; D: TRBD1; J: TRBJ1-1; size: -
DNA: TGTGCCAGCAGCGCCACCGAAACAGGGCGCAGCGAGCAGTACTTC; CDR3: CASSATETGRSEQYF; V: TRBV5-6; D: -; J: TRBJ2-7; size: -
DNA: TGTGCCAGCAGTCGTGACGGCTACGAGCAGTACTTC; CDR3: CASSRDGYEQYF; V: TRBV12-3/TRBV12-4; D: -; J: TRBJ2-7; size: -
DNA: TGTGCCAGCAGCTTATGGGACAGGGGCACAGATACGCAGTATTTT; CDR3: CASSLWDRGTDTQYF; V: TRBV7-9; D: TRBD1; J: TRBJ2-3; size: -
DNA: TGTGCCAGTAGTATCCCCGGGACTAGCAATATGGTGAATGAGCAGTTCTTC; CDR3: CASSIPGTSNMVNEQFF; V: TRBV19; D: TRBD2; J: TRBJ2-1; size: -
DNA: TGTGCCAGCAGTTTGACAGTTTATCAGCCCCAGCATTTT; CDR3: CASSLTVYQPQHF; V: TRBV6-5; D: -; J: TRBJ1-5; size: once
DNA: TGTGCCAGCAGTTACTCCATAGCGGGAGAGCGATACGAGCAGTACTTC; CDR3: CASSYSIAGERYEQYF; V: TRBV6-5; D: TRBD2; J: TRBJ2-7; size: once
DNA: TGTGCCAGCTCACCACTTCGGGACCAGGGTTTTCTTGGCGGGGCCAACGTCCTGACTTTC; CDR3: CASSPLRDQGFLGGANVLTF; V: TRBV18; D: -; J: TRBJ2-6; size: -
DNA: TGTGCCAGCTCAGGGACAGGGCTCACTGAAGCTTTCTTT; CDR3: CASSGTGLTEAFF; V: TRBV18; D: TRBD1; J: TRBJ1-1; size: -
DNA: TGTGCCAGCTCACCCTGGACAGGGGGATACACTGAAGCTTTCTTT; CDR3: CASSPWTGGYTEAFF; V: TRBV18; D: TRBD1; J: TRBJ1-1; size: -
DNA: TGTGCCAGCAGCTTAAGGAAAAACCTGATGAACACTGAAGCTTTCTTT; CDR3: CASSLRKNLMNTEAFF; V: TRBV7-6; D: -; J: TRBJ1-1; size: -
DNA: TGTGCCAGCAGTCTACGGGACAGATATGGCTACACCTTC; CDR3: CASSLRDRYGYTF; V: TRBV6-5; D: TRBD1; J: TRBJ1-2; size: -
DNA: TGTGCCAGCAGCCCGTCCGACAGGGATAAGCCCCAGCATTTT; CDR3: CASSPSDRDKPQHF; V: TRBV3-1/TRBV3-2; D: TRBD1; J: TRBJ1-5; size: -
DNA: TGTGCCAGAAGCCCATTCGACCTAGCCCTGGGGGCCAAAAACATTCAGTACTTC; CDR3: CARSPFDLALGAKNIQYF; V: TRBV7-5; D: -; J: TRBJ2-4; size: -
DNA: TGTGCCAGCAGTTACGTGCTGTATGGCTACACCTTC; CDR3: CASSYVLYGYTF; V: TRBV6-2/TRBV6-3; D: -; J: TRBJ1-2; size: few
DNA: TGTGCCAGTAGACAAGGGGGTAACTATGGCTACACCTTC; CDR3: CASRQGGNYGYTF; V: TRBV19; D: -; J: TRBJ1-2; size: -
DNA: TGTGCCAGCAGCGAATGGGGATCCAACTATGGCTACACCTTC; CDR3: CASSEWGSNYGYTF; V: TRBV3-1/TRBV3-2; D: -; J: TRBJ1-2; size: -
DNA: TGTGCCAGCAGTGATTTCAGGGCTGGCTATGGCTACACCTTC; CDR3: CASSDFRAGYGYTF; V: TRBV6-1; D: -; J: TRBJ1-2; size: -
DNA: TGTGCCAGCTCACCATTTTCAGCGGGAGTTCTTACCGGGGAGCTGTTTTTT; CDR3: CASSPFSAGVLTGELFF; V: TRBV18; D: TRBD2; J: TRBJ2-2; size: -
DNA: TGTGCCAGCAGCCAACTAGCGGGCTCCTACAATGAGCAGTTCTTC; CDR3: CASSQLAGSYNEQFF; V: TRBV14; D: TRBD2; J: TRBJ2-1; size: once
DNA: TGTGCCAGCAGTGATTTTACGTGGTCCGCCCGAGAAAATTCACCCCTCCACTTT; CDR3: CASSDFTWSARENSPLHF; V: TRBV2; D: -; J: TRBJ1-6; size: -
DNA: TGTGCCAGTACCACTCCGGGCAGACCCTCTGAAGCTTTCTTT; CDR3: CASTTPGRPSEAFF; V: TRBV19; D: -; J: TRBJ1-1; size: -
DNA: TGTGCCAGCAGTTTACGTTCTCGATATGAGCTGTTTTTT; CDR3: CASSLRSRYELFF; V: TRBV12-3/TRBV12-4; D: -; J: TRBJ2-2; size: -
DNA: TGTGCCAGTAGTATGGGGCTGAGGGGTCAGCCCCAGCATTTT; CDR3: CASSMGLRGQPQHF; V: TRBV19; D: -; J: TRBJ1-5; size: -
DNA: TGCGCCAGCAGCTTGGGGCCGACAGGGACCATGAACACTGAAGCTTTCTTT; CDR3: CASSLGPTGTMNTEAFF; V: TRBV5-1; D: TRBD1; J: TRBJ1-1; size: -
DNA: TGTGCCAGCAGCTTAAGGGCGGGGAGCAGGGATACGCAGTATTTT; CDR3: CASSLRAGSRDTQYF; V: TRBV7-2; D: -; J: TRBJ2-3; size: -
DNA: TGTGCCAGCAGTCCAAGCCTTTCCTCCTACAATGAGCAGTTCTTC; CDR3: CASSPSLSSYNEQFF; V: TRBV27; D: -; J: TRBJ2-1; size: -
DNA: TGTGCCAGCAGCCACAGACAGGGCGGTGTTCAGACCCAGTACTTC; CDR3: CASSHRQGGVQTQYF; V: TRBV3-1/TRBV3-2; D: TRBD1; J: TRBJ2-5; size: -
DNA: TGTGCCAGCAGCTTAGTAACAGGGTCCTACGAGCAGTACTTC; CDR3: CASSLVTGSYEQYF; V: TRBV11-2; D: -; J: TRBJ2-7; size: -
DNA: TGTGCCAGCTCACCGGCCGGGATGCCCCAGCATTTT; CDR3: CASSPAGMPQHF; V: TRBV18; D: -; J: TRBJ1-5; size: -
DNA: TGCGCCAGCAGGAGGTCCGACCACCCTTATAATTCACCCCTCCACTTT; CDR3: CASRRSDHPYNSPLHF; V: TRBV5-1; D: -; J: TRBJ1-6; size: -
DNA: TGTGCCAGCAGCGCCGACAGCGGTTACACAGATACGCAGTATTTT; CDR3: CASSADSGYTDTQYF; V: TRBV6-4; D: -; J: TRBJ2-3; size: -
DNA: TGTGCCAGCAGCTTACAGTCCCCAGGGGTTAGCAATCAGCCCCAGCATTTT; CDR3: CASSLQSPGVSNQPQHF; V: TRBV7-9; D: -; J: TRBJ1-5; size: once